Listed below are T cell receptor beta chains from one sample, sequenced in a study of T-cell reconstitution after alpha-beta-depleted transplantation in children. TCRdb re-called the PCR reads through MiXCR, storing one row per CDR3 protein. Of about 360,000 distinct CDR3 sequences in the sample, 13% were seen once. Sequenced material: PBMCs, taken from the stem cell graft. These receptors all stem from a human donor who donated a stem cell graft to a child with Fanconi anemia. Both conserved end residues are part of each CDR3. The D gene is left open where the match is weak. Not every row has a clone size; where given, it reads once, few, many or a size class.

cdr3_nt: TGTGCCAGCAGTTCCCGGTGGAGCGGGGAGCTGTTTTTT; cdr3_aa: CASSSRWSGELFF; j_call: TRBJ2-2; v_call: TRBV27; clone_size: few; d_call: .
cdr3_nt: TGTGCCAGCTCTAGATATAGCGGGGGGTCTTACACCGGGGAGCTGTTTTTT; cdr3_aa: CASSRYSGGSYTGELFF; j_call: TRBJ2-2; v_call: TRBV12-3/TRBV12-4; clone_size: .; d_call: TRBD2
cdr3_nt: TGTGCCAGCAAAGGGCTATACGGCTACACCTTC; cdr3_aa: CASKGLYGYTF; j_call: TRBJ1-2; v_call: TRBV6-5; clone_size: few; d_call: .
cdr3_nt: TGTGCCAGCAGCCGGGGACTAGCGCAAGAGACCCAGTACTTC; cdr3_aa: CASSRGLAQETQYF; j_call: TRBJ2-5; v_call: TRBV7-2; clone_size: few; d_call: TRBD2
cdr3_nt: TGTGCCAGCAGCTTGGCCGGGACTCCCAATGGGAATGAGCAGTTCTTC; cdr3_aa: CASSLAGTPNGNEQFF; j_call: TRBJ2-1; v_call: TRBV7-9; clone_size: .; d_call: .
cdr3_nt: TGTGCCAGCAGCTTAGCGGGTGTCACCGGGGAGCTGTTTTTT; cdr3_aa: CASSLAGVTGELFF; j_call: TRBJ2-2; v_call: TRBV7-6; clone_size: many; d_call: .
cdr3_nt: TGTGCCAGCAGCTTAGGACAAAGCCTCTCCTACAATGAGCAGTTCTTC; cdr3_aa: CASSLGQSLSYNEQFF; j_call: TRBJ2-1; v_call: TRBV7-6; clone_size: .; d_call: .
cdr3_nt: TGTGCCAGCAGCTCGACAGGGGCGAATAATTCACCCCTCCACTTT; cdr3_aa: CASSSTGANNSPLHF; j_call: TRBJ1-6; v_call: TRBV7-3; clone_size: .; d_call: TRBD1
cdr3_nt: TGTGCCAGCAGTTTTCTGCCGCCCCTTACTGATACGCAGTATTTT; cdr3_aa: CASSFLPPLTDTQYF; j_call: TRBJ2-3; v_call: TRBV27; clone_size: .; d_call: .
cdr3_nt: TGCGCCAGCAGCAGGGACAGTAATGAAAAACTGTTTTTT; cdr3_aa: CASSRDSNEKLFF; j_call: TRBJ1-4; v_call: TRBV5-1; clone_size: .; d_call: TRBD1
cdr3_nt: TGTGCCAGCAGCTTATCTCGGGGGGGCTACAATGAGCAGTTCTTC; cdr3_aa: CASSLSRGGYNEQFF; j_call: TRBJ2-1; v_call: TRBV7-2; clone_size: many; d_call: TRBD2
cdr3_nt: TGTGCCAGCAGCTTTAGGATTACAGGGGCCTTCATGAACACTGAAGCTTTCTTT; cdr3_aa: CASSFRITGAFMNTEAFF; j_call: TRBJ1-1; v_call: TRBV7-8; clone_size: few; d_call: TRBD1
cdr3_nt: TGCGCCAGCAGCTTACAGGGGGCAGAGACCCAGTACTTC; cdr3_aa: CASSLQGAETQYF; j_call: TRBJ2-5; v_call: TRBV5-1; clone_size: .; d_call: TRBD1
cdr3_nt: TGCGCCAGCAGCCAAGATGGAGATATAGCAGATACGCAGTATTTT; cdr3_aa: CASSQDGDIADTQYF; j_call: TRBJ2-3; v_call: TRBV4-3; clone_size: many; d_call: .
cdr3_nt: TGTGCCAGCAGCTTAAATCCCCAGGGCTCAGATACGCAGTATTTT; cdr3_aa: CASSLNPQGSDTQYF; j_call: TRBJ2-3; v_call: TRBV7-8; clone_size: many; d_call: .
cdr3_nt: TGTGCCAGCAGCGGAGGGGACTCGCATTCACCCCTCCACTTT; cdr3_aa: CASSGGDSHSPLHF; j_call: TRBJ1-6; v_call: TRBV7-9; clone_size: .; d_call: .
cdr3_nt: TGTGCCAGCAGATCGCAGCTCGGGGGGGCTGGCTCCCACGAGCAGTACTTC; cdr3_aa: CASRSQLGGAGSHEQYF; j_call: TRBJ2-7; v_call: TRBV11-1; clone_size: many; d_call: TRBD2
cdr3_nt: TGTGCCAGCAGCCAAGTCGGGGCCGGGAGGGGAGCTTTCTTT; cdr3_aa: CASSQVGAGRGAFF; j_call: TRBJ1-1; v_call: TRBV4-2; clone_size: few; d_call: .
cdr3_nt: TGTGCCAGCAGTCGGACTAGCGGGAGCCGAGGGGCCTACAATGAGCAGTTCTTC; cdr3_aa: CASSRTSGSRGAYNEQFF; j_call: TRBJ2-1; v_call: TRBV6-1; clone_size: .; d_call: TRBD2
cdr3_nt: TGTGCCAGCAGCTTAGATCTGAACTATGGCTACACCTTC; cdr3_aa: CASSLDLNYGYTF; j_call: TRBJ1-2; v_call: TRBV7-9; clone_size: many; d_call: .
cdr3_nt: TGTGCCAGCAGTTTAAAAGGGGGTAGGCTCCACGAGCAGTACTTC; cdr3_aa: CASSLKGGRLHEQYF; j_call: TRBJ2-7; v_call: TRBV12-3/TRBV12-4; clone_size: .; d_call: .
cdr3_nt: TGCAGTGCTAGAAGGGCAGGGAGCGAGAAAAATCAGCCCCAGCATTTT; cdr3_aa: CSARRAGSEKNQPQHF; j_call: TRBJ1-5; v_call: TRBV20-1; clone_size: .; d_call: .